This entry lists 18 T cell receptor beta chains sequenced from one sample in a study of tumor and adjacent non-tumor tissue in lung cancer. This sample's RNA came from whole unsorted tissue. The normal lung tissue was taken more than 3 cm from the tumor edge. The library came from three nested PCR rounds adapted from ARM-PCR protocols. TCRdb itself ran the multiplex PCR reads through MiXCR, one entry per CDR3 protein. Of 100,000 or so distinct CDR3 sequences listed, 65% are singletons. Sequenced sample: distant non-tumor lung tissue. These receptors were collected from a man aged 30-40 years with non-small cell lung cancer.

The chain couples TRBV6-2 or TRBV6-3 to TRBJ2-5; tentatively, D is TRBD1 or TRBD2 (5 bases each). This CDR3 has 14 amino acids. V lost 2 bases to trimming and J lost 3 bases, with 10 bases between them. Germline V gene data show CDR1 as MNHEY and CDR2 as SVGEGT. This chain's CDR3 is CASSYVGTKETQYF. In DNA form, the CDR3 reads TGTGCCAGCAGTTACGTGGGGACGAAAGAGACCCAGTACTTC.

As to this clonotype: This clone may be a read error of a much larger clone one base away. This chain connects TRBV4-1 to TRBJ2-4; 12 nucleotides line up with TRBD2. This CDR3 comprises 17 residues. V trimming: 1 base; J trimming: 12 bases; junction bases outside the gene matches: 13. CDR1 and CDR2 from the germline V gene are MGHRA and YSYEKL. The CDR3 sequence is CASSQVPSGRARFPQYF. The CDR3 nucleotides are TGCGCCAGCAGCCAAGTGCCTAGCGGGAGGGCCCGGTTCCCTCAGTACTTC.

For this clonotype: The final CDR3 position lacks the conserved phenylalanine or tryptophan, pointing to a likely read error. This sequence joins TRBV10-3 and TRBJ1-1; D not certain. Trimming stripped 6 bases from V and 3 bases from J, with 8 bases between. CDR1 ENHRY and CDR2 SYGVKD come from the germline V gene. The CDR3 covers 12 residues. CDR3 in amino acids: CAIRRHDTEAFS. The CDR3 coding sequence is TGTGCCATCAGGAGACATGACACTGAAGCTTTCTCT.

V is TRBV6-5 and J is TRBJ2-1, with 9 bases fitting TRBD1. CDR3 length equals 15 residues. J lost 4 bases, V lost 6 bases, and 7 bases had no gene match. Germline lookup yields CDR1 MNHEY and CDR2 SVGAGI. The CDR3, as DNA: TGTGCCAGCAGAACTACAGGGGGCGGGTACAATGAGCAGTTCTTC. It codes for CASRTTGGGYNEQFF.

Details on this clonotype: At one of its ends the junction is not consistent with the germline gene, which may arise from a read error. The chain joins TRBV10-3 to TRBJ1-5; 7 nucleotides agree with TRBD1. The CDR3 has 14 residues. Germline V gives CDR1 ENHRY, CDR2 SYGVKD. The CDR3 spells CAITEGQLNQPQDF. DNA of the CDR3: TGTGCCATCACTGAGGGACAGCTGAATCAGCCCCAGGATTTT.

A remark on this clonotype: A junction boundary mismatches the germline segment, possibly from a read error. In nucleotides, the CDR3 is TGTGCCAGCACCCGGGGACAGGCTTCCTACGACCAGTACTTT. The encoded protein is CASTRGQASYDQYF. The chain carries TRBV12-3 or TRBV12-4 and TRBJ2-7; 8 nucleotides match TRBD1. This CDR3 spans 14 amino acids.

The chain employs TRBV12-3 or TRBV12-4 and TRBJ2-5, with D hard to call. This CDR3 has 15 residues. The CDR3 DNA reads TGTCCCACCAGTTTGCCTGGCGGTGATCAAGAGACCCAGTACTTC. The encoded protein is CPTSLPGGDQETQYF.

Only a few counts were recorded for this clonotype. V and J are TRBV20-1 and TRBJ1-2; 9 positions agree with TRBD1. This CDR3 region has 15 residues. In germline, CDR1 is DFQATT, CDR2 SNEGSKA (reference sequence). V shed 0 bases, J shed 7 bases, and the junction held 9 bases outside the gene matches. Written as DNA, the CDR3 is TGCAGTGCTAGAGATCAGCGACAGGGGGTCTCTGGCTACACCTTC. Amino acid sequence: CSARDQRQGVSGYTF.

To note about this clonotype: This may be a read error, as it is one base from a much larger clone. The chain employs TRBV5-4 and TRBJ1-2; 8 bases line up with TRBD1. CDR1 is SGHNT, CDR2 YYREEE, per germline (reference sequence). This CDR3 comprises 13 residues. The CDR3 DNA reads TGTACCAGCAGCCCCCCGACAGGGGCTGGCTACACCTTC. This codes for CTSSPPTGAGYTF. The full variable domain, its missing parts supplied by reference TRBV5-4 and TRBJ1-2, is ETGVTQSPTHLIKTRGQQVTLRCSSQSGHNTVSWYQQALGQGPQFIFQYYREEENGRGNFPPRFSGLQFPNYSSELNVNALELDDSALYLCTSSPPTGAGYTFGSGTRLTVV.

This clonotype was seen once. The junction shows a germline mismatch at one end, possibly a read error. The chain is built from TRBV24-1 and TRBJ2-5; the D gene could be TRBD1 or TRBD2 (5 bases each). The germline V gene has CDR1 KGHDR and CDR2 SFDVKD. The CDR3 is 10 amino acids. The DNA of the CDR3 is TGTGCCACCAGAGAAGGGACCCAGCACTTC. It translates to CATREGTQHF.

In the case of this clonotype: One end of the junction varies from germline; a read error may be responsible. The chain uses TRBV4-3 and TRBJ1-6; D unresolved. This CDR3 comprises 16 residues. Germline CDR1 reads LGHNA; CDR2 reads YSLEER. This CDR3 reads CTSSQGNRWVNSPLHF. DNA of the CDR3: TGCACCAGCAGCCAAGGAAACCGTTGGGTGAATTCACCCCTCCACTTT.

This clonotype has only a few counts. The final CDR3 position lacks the conserved phenylalanine or tryptophan, pointing to a likely read error. V and J are TRBV29-1 and TRBJ2-5; 13 bases align to TRBD2. Germline V gene data show CDR1 as SQVTM and CDR2 as ANQGSEA. The CDR3 is made up of 14 amino acids. V dropped 7 bases and J dropped 1; count of bases not matched to a gene: 3. Here the CDR3 reads CSGRLAGGQETQYL. CDR3 nucleotide sequence: TGCAGCGGCAGACTAGCGGGGGGCCAAGAGACCCAGTACCTT.

As regards this clonotype: The CDR3 does not end in the conserved phenylalanine or tryptophan, so this is likely a read error. The V and J genes are TRBV7-8 and TRBJ2-2; D is perhaps TRBD2 (5 bases). The germline V gene has CDR1 SGHVS and CDR2 FQNEAQ. This CDR3 is 17 amino acids long. The CDR3 DNA follows: TGTGCCAGCAGCTTAGTAGGACGGTATTCGAACACCGGGGAACTGTTTGTT. It is translated as CASSLVGRYSNTGELFV.

On this clonotype: A much larger clone sits a single nucleotide away, making a read error possible. This sequence joins TRBV12-3 or TRBV12-4 and TRBJ2-2, with D possibly called TRBD1 or TRBD2 (7 bases each). This CDR3 contains 14 residues. The V end was cut by 5 bases, the J end by 3 bases, with 10 bases between. CDR3 nucleotide sequence: TGTGCCAGCAGTCAGGGGGGGGACACCGGGGAGCTGTTTTTT. This gives the protein CASSQGGDTGELFF.

This clonotype is deemed medium-sized. The V and J genes are TRBV6-5 and TRBJ1-1, with D hard to call. There are 14 residues in the CDR3. Per germline, CDR1 MNHEY and CDR2 SVGAGI. V lost 5 bases to trimming and J lost 0 bases, with 10 bases between them. CDR3 sequence: CASSLGRMNTEAFF. The CDR3 DNA sequence: TGTGCCAGCAGTCTCGGACGCATGAACACTGAAGCTTTCTTT.

The chain carries TRBV6-5 and TRBJ1-2; a possible D gene is TRBD1 (5 bases). Germline V gives CDR1 MNHEY, CDR2 SVGAGI. V lost 6 bases and J 9 bases, leaving 20 bases between the germline ends. The CDR3 has 14 amino acids. The DNA for the CDR3 is TGTGCCAGCAGCCCCCCCGGCGGGGGTGGTAGCTACACCTTC. This encodes CASSPPGGGGSYTF.

This clonotype was seen only a few times. This clone may be a read error of a much larger clone one base away. The rearrangement joins TRBV20-1 to TRBJ2-1; D tentatively fits TRBD1 or TRBD2 (6 bases each). The V gene's germline CDR1 is DFQATT and CDR2 SNEGSKA (reference sequence). The CDR3 is made up of 13 amino acids. CDR3 nucleotide sequence: TGCAGTGCTAAAGTAGGGGGGCAGAATGAGCTGTTCTTC. Protein product: CSAKVGGQNELFF.

Notes on this clonotype: Being one base from a much bigger clone, this may be a read error. The CDR3 loop is CSARSPGTGGYEHYF. DNA for the CDR3: TGCAGTGCTAGGTCTCCCGGGACAGGGGGCTACGAGCACTACTTC. This chain uses TRBV20-1 with TRBJ2-7, with 12 bases fitting TRBD1. Germline V gene sequence: CDR1 DFQATT, CDR2 SNEGSKA (reference sequence). This CDR3 is built from 15 residues.